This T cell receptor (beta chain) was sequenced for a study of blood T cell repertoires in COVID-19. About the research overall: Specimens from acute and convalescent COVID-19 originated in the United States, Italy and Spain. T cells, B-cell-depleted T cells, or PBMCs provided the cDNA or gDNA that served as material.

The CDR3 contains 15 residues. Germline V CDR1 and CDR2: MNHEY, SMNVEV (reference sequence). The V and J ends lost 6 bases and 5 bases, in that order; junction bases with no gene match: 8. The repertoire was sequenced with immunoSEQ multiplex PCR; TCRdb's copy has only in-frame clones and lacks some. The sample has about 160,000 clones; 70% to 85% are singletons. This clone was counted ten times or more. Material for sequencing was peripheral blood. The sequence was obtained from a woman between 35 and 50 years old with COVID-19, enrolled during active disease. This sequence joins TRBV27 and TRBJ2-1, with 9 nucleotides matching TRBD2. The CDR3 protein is CASSPTSGWNNEQFF. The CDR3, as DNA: TGTGCCAGCAGCCCGACTAGCGGTTGGAACAATGAGCAGTTCTTC.